The 15 T cell receptor beta chains in this list originate from one sample, sequenced in a study of glioma-infiltrating T cells. TCR alpha and beta CDR3 regions were amplified from RNA using iRepertoire nested multiplex PCR. Each CDR3 protein is one row after TCRdb ran MiXCR on the multiplex PCR reads. The sample includes approximately 130,000 distinct CDR3 sequences, more than 20% of them seen just once. Specimen: glioma tissue, nonneoplastic brain tissue, or PBMCs (not recorded which). These receptors all come from a human donor with low-grade glioma or glioblastoma, undergoing nonglioma brain surgery, or in good health (not recorded which).

Written as DNA, the CDR3 is TGTGCCAGTAGACCCTGGACAGGCAGCTCCTACGAGCAGTACGTC. Its translation: CASRPWTGSSYEQYV. The rearrangement uses TRBV19 and TRBJ2-7; 7 nucleotides align to TRBD1. Germline V lookup: CDR1 LNHDA, CDR2 SQIVND (reference sequence). J gave up 0 bases and V 6 bases, and 8 bases lay outside the gene matches. This CDR3 is built from 15 residues.

There are a few counts of this clonotype. The missing conserved phenylalanine or tryptophan at the end of this CDR3 makes a read error likely. The rearrangement joins TRBV6-1 to TRBJ1-6, with unresolved D. CDR3 length: 15 residues. Looked up from germline, CDR1 is MNHNS and CDR2 is SASEGT. V lost 6 bases to trimming and J lost 8 bases, with 17 bases between them. CDR3 bases: TGTGCCAGCAGCTTACTGCGGGGATCAGATTCACCCCTCCACCTT. It specifies CASSLLRGSDSPLHL.

This clonotype came up a few times. This chain links TRBV7-6 with TRBJ2-1; D might be TRBD2 (5 bases). V shed 2 bases and J shed 7 bases, with 15 bases lying between them. This CDR3 spans 15 amino acids. Per germline, CDR1 SGHVS and CDR2 FNYEAQ. CDR3 in amino acids: CASSLSQQRGNEQFF. DNA for the CDR3: TGTGCCAGCAGCTTATCCCAACAGCGAGGGAATGAGCAGTTCTTC.

This clonotype was counted many times. V usage is TRBV6-1 and J usage is TRBJ1-5; D gene ambiguous. Germline loops: CDR1 MNHNS, CDR2 SASEGT. The CDR3 has 15 amino acids. V lost 3 bases and J 1 base, leaving 10 bases between the germline ends. DNA for the CDR3: TGTGCCAGCAGTGAGGAGGGATTGAGCAATCAGCCCCAGCATTTT. Amino acids: CASSEEGLSNQPQHF.

The gene calls are TRBV10-3 and TRBJ2-2, with D tentatively TRBD2 (6 bases). This CDR3 is 13 amino acids long. The germline V gene has CDR1 ENHRY and CDR2 SYGVKD. V gave up 2 bases and J gave up 5 bases, with 6 bases separating them. CDR3 DNA sequence: TGTGCCATCAGTGAGGGGGGGACCGGGGAGCTGTTTTTT. Residues: CAISEGGTGELFF.

This clonotype was recorded a few times. The chain employs TRBV18 and TRBJ1-4; 9 bases are shared with TRBD1. V dropped 4 bases and J dropped 13; count of bases not matched to a gene: 4. This CDR3 comprises 12 residues. CDR1 and CDR2 from the germline V gene are KGHSH and LQKENI. The CDR3 protein is CASSLGQGRLFF. CDR3 DNA sequence: TGTGCCAGCTCACTAGGACAGGGGAGACTGTTTTTT.

In its sample, this clonotype was seen a few times. This chain uses TRBV3-1 with TRBJ2-2; TRBD2 aligns across 10 bases. Trimming at V came to 8 bases and at J to 6 bases, leaving 9 bases not matched to a gene. The germline CDR1 and CDR2 sequences are LGHDT and YNNKEL (reference sequence). The CDR3 extends over 15 amino acids. The CDR3 DNA is TGTGCCAGCGGGGTAGGAAGCGGGGGGGCCGGGGAGCTGTTTTTT. Its protein product is CASGVGSGGAGELFF.

This clonotype was recorded many times. The CDR3 DNA reads as TGTGCCAGCCGCCGGGGGGGCGGGGAGACCCAGTACTTC. Translation: CASRRGGGETQYF. V and J are TRBV6-1 and TRBJ2-5, with 8 bases matching TRBD2. This CDR3 is built from 13 residues. V lost 8 bases and J lost 5; bases outside the gene matches: 7. Germline assignment: CDR1 MNHNS and CDR2 SASEGT.

This clonotype has just a few counts. This chain connects TRBV24-1 to TRBJ1-3; D gene ambiguous. The CDR3 is made up of 13 amino acids. The V gene lost 9 bases and the J gene lost 0 bases, with 8 bases spanning the gap. The germline V gene encodes CDR1 KGHDR and CDR2 SFDVKD. The CDR3 DNA reads as TGTGCCACCCGTCCCTCCTCTGGAAACACCATATATTTT. Protein product: CATRPSSGNTIYF.

This clonotype appeared many times. The rearrangement uses TRBV27 and TRBJ2-1; 7 nucleotides align to TRBD2. CDR1 and CDR2 from the germline V gene are MNHEY and SMNVEV (reference sequence). V was clipped by 5 bases and J by 0 bases; unmatched bases: 13. The CDR3 covers 18 residues. CDR3 in amino acids: CASSIRDSGGGSYNEQFF. The CDR3 DNA sequence: TGTGCCAGCAGTATCCGGGACTCAGGCGGGGGCTCCTACAATGAGCAGTTCTTC.

This clonotype was observed many times. The chain carries TRBV27 and TRBJ2-6; D is possibly TRBD2 (6 bases). V lost 5 bases to trimming and J lost 1 base, with 9 bases between them. Germline loops: CDR1 MNHEY, CDR2 SMNVEV (reference sequence). There are 15 residues in the CDR3. Here the CDR3 DNA reads TGTGCCAGCAGTCATGGGGGGTCTGGGGCCAACGTCCTGACTTTC. As protein: CASSHGGSGANVLTF. The variable domain in full, completed from reference TRBV27 and TRBJ2-6, reads EAQVTQNPRYLITVTGKKLTVTCSQNMNHEYMSWYRQDPGLGLRQIYYSMNVEVTDKGDVPEGYKVSRKEKRNFPLILESPSPNQTSLYFCASSHGGSGANVLTFGAGSRLTVL.

This clonotype was observed a handful of times. The chain employs TRBV20-1 and TRBJ1-5; 7 nucleotides match TRBD1. The CDR3 has 15 amino acids. Germline loops: CDR1 DFQATT, CDR2 SNEGSKA (reference sequence). V dropped 3 bases and J dropped 3; count of bases not matched to a gene: 8. For the CDR3, the DNA is TGCAGTGCTAGCCAACAGGGGATATACAATCAGCCCCAGCATTTT. Its translation: CSASQQGIYNQPQHF.

This clonotype was seen a few times. CDR3 in amino acids: CASSLVQETQYF. CDR3 sequence (DNA): TGTGCCAGCAGCTTGGTACAAGAGACCCAGTACTTC. The V gene is TRBV7-9, the J gene TRBJ2-5; D gene ambiguous. Trimming pared 3 bases from V and 2 bases from J, leaving 4 bases between. Germline V lookup: CDR1 SEHNR, CDR2 FQNEAQ (reference sequence). The CDR3 contains 12 residues.

This chain joins TRBV15 and TRBJ2-5, with TRBD2 matching 12 bases. The CDR3 extends over 17 amino acids. CDR1 is LNHNV and CDR2 is YYDKDF in the germline V gene (reference sequence). The trim removed 0 bases at V and 2 bases at J, leaving 4 bases unmatched. This CDR3 reads CATSRDPTSGGQETQYF. The CDR3 DNA follows: TGTGCCACCAGCAGAGATCCCACTAGCGGGGGGCAAGAGACCCAGTACTTC.

As regards this clonotype: One base away lies a much larger clone, so this may be a sequencing read error. The gene calls are TRBV7-2 and TRBJ2-3, with no clear D. This CDR3 is 13 amino acids long. Germline V gives CDR1 SGHTA, CDR2 FQGNSA. The CDR3 region is CASSLAETDKQYF. CDR3 in DNA: TGTGCCAGCAGCTTAGCGGAGACGGATAAGCAGTATTTT.